Listed below are T cell receptor beta chains from one sample, sequenced in a study of T cells after yellow fever vaccination. TCRdb ran MiXCR on the 5' RACE reads and lists one entry per CDR3 protein. The table has 200,000 to 250,000 distinct CDR3 sequences, about 7% seen once. The input for sequencing was CD4+ T cells sorted from PBMCs, taken 15 days after the yellow fever booster vaccination. The receptors come from a man in his thirties or forties who received the YFV17D yellow fever vaccine. Each CDR3 is given with its conserved first and last residue. The D gene is left open where the match is weak. The size field is filled for only some rows; it gives once, few, many or a size class.

abundance: few; j_gene: TRBJ2-3; d_gene: -; v_gene: TRBV5-1; CDR3nt: TGCGCCAGCAGCTTGGAGAGAGGGGTCACAGATACGCAGTATTTT; CDR3aa: CASSLERGVTDTQYF
abundance: many; j_gene: TRBJ2-5; d_gene: TRBD1; v_gene: TRBV18; CDR3nt: TGTGCCAGCTCACTAGGACAGGCAGAGACCCAGTACTTC; CDR3aa: CASSLGQAETQYF
abundance: few; j_gene: TRBJ2-3; d_gene: TRBD1; v_gene: TRBV5-1; CDR3nt: TGCGCCAGCGGGACAGCAACAGATACGCAGTATTTT; CDR3aa: CASGTATDTQYF
abundance: many; j_gene: TRBJ2-3; d_gene: TRBD2; v_gene: TRBV20-1; CDR3nt: TGCAGTGCAGGGCGGGAGATCACAGATACGCAGTATTTT; CDR3aa: CSAGREITDTQYF
abundance: few; j_gene: TRBJ1-1; d_gene: -; v_gene: TRBV14; CDR3nt: TGTGCCAGCAGCTATTCCCATGGGACGGGGAACACTGAAGCTTTCTTT; CDR3aa: CASSYSHGTGNTEAFF
abundance: few; j_gene: TRBJ2-5; d_gene: -; v_gene: TRBV20-1; CDR3nt: TGCAGTGCTCCCGCGGACGGGAGATCCGAGACCCAGTACTTC; CDR3aa: CSAPADGRSETQYF
abundance: -; j_gene: TRBJ2-7; d_gene: -; v_gene: TRBV18; CDR3nt: TGTGCCAGCTCAACAGCGGCTTCGTCCTACGAGCAGTACTTC; CDR3aa: CASSTAASSYEQYF
abundance: many; j_gene: TRBJ2-1; d_gene: -; v_gene: TRBV7-2; CDR3nt: TGTGCCAGCAGCTTAAATCCGGCTTACAATGAGCAGTTCTTC; CDR3aa: CASSLNPAYNEQFF
abundance: -; j_gene: TRBJ1-5; d_gene: -; v_gene: TRBV11-2; CDR3nt: TGTGCCAGCAGCCGCCTTGCGGGGGTGACAGCAAGAAGGGAGCCCCAGCATTTT; CDR3aa: CASSRLAGVTARREPQHF
abundance: few; j_gene: TRBJ1-2; d_gene: -; v_gene: TRBV18; CDR3nt: TGTGCCAGCTCACCGCTATTAGACACCAACTATGGCTACACCTTC; CDR3aa: CASSPLLDTNYGYTF
abundance: many; j_gene: TRBJ2-3; d_gene: -; v_gene: TRBV7-6; CDR3nt: TGTGCCAGCAGCAGGAACACAGATACGCAGTATTTT; CDR3aa: CASSRNTDTQYF
abundance: -; j_gene: TRBJ2-1; d_gene: -; v_gene: TRBV7-2; CDR3nt: TGTGCCAGCAGCTTAACTGCGACAGTGGGGGAGCAGTTCTTC; CDR3aa: CASSLTATVGEQFF
abundance: few; j_gene: TRBJ2-3; d_gene: -; v_gene: TRBV5-4; CDR3nt: TGTGCCAGCAGTTTACCGGGGGCAGGGGGGGATACGCAGTATTTT; CDR3aa: CASSLPGAGGDTQYF
abundance: -; j_gene: TRBJ1-3; d_gene: -; v_gene: TRBV10-3; CDR3nt: TGTGCCATCAGTGAGGGAGGAGGAGGAAACACCATATATTTT; CDR3aa: CAISEGGGGNTIYF
abundance: few; j_gene: TRBJ2-5; d_gene: -; v_gene: TRBV7-2; CDR3nt: TGTGCCAGCAGCTTAGCGCGAAGGGCGGTTGAGACCCAGTACTTC; CDR3aa: CASSLARRAVETQYF
abundance: few; j_gene: TRBJ2-2; d_gene: -; v_gene: TRBV4-3; CDR3nt: TGCGCCAGCAGCCAAGATAAGATCGCCGGGGAGCTGTTTTTT; CDR3aa: CASSQDKIAGELFF
abundance: many; j_gene: TRBJ2-2; d_gene: -; v_gene: TRBV13; CDR3nt: TGTGCCAGCAAACAGGGAACCACCGGGGAGCTGTTTTTT; CDR3aa: CASKQGTTGELFF
abundance: -; j_gene: TRBJ1-2; d_gene: -; v_gene: TRBV20-1; CDR3nt: TGCAGAGCTCCTACCCCAGCCTATGGCTACACCTTC; CDR3aa: CRAPTPAYGYTF
abundance: few; j_gene: TRBJ1-1; d_gene: -; v_gene: TRBV25-1; CDR3nt: TGTGCCAGCAGTCGGGCGGGGGGAGGAACTGAAGCTTTCTTT; CDR3aa: CASSRAGGGTEAFF
abundance: many; j_gene: TRBJ2-3; d_gene: -; v_gene: TRBV21-1; CDR3nt: TGTGCCAGCAGCCCGACGAGGGTCAGACACACAGATACGCAGTATTTT; CDR3aa: CASSPTRVRHTDTQYF
abundance: few; j_gene: TRBJ2-1; d_gene: TRBD1; v_gene: TRBV7-2; CDR3nt: TGTGCCAGCAGCAAGACCGGGACAGGGGGACAATATGAGCAGTTCTTC; CDR3aa: CASSKTGTGGQYEQFF
abundance: -; j_gene: TRBJ2-5; d_gene: TRBD2; v_gene: TRBV25-1; CDR3nt: TGTGCCAGCAGTGACCGGGGACTAGCTGGGGAGACCCAGTACTTC; CDR3aa: CASSDRGLAGETQYF
abundance: -; j_gene: TRBJ2-7; d_gene: -; v_gene: TRBV4-2; CDR3nt: TGTGCCAGCAGCCTCCAATCCCACGAGCAGTACTTC; CDR3aa: CASSLQSHEQYF
abundance: many; j_gene: TRBJ2-1; d_gene: -; v_gene: TRBV10-2; CDR3nt: TGCGCCAGCTCATGGGCCCCCTCCGACAATGAGCAGTTCTTC; CDR3aa: CASSWAPSDNEQFF
abundance: -; j_gene: TRBJ2-7; d_gene: TRBD2; v_gene: TRBV11-2; CDR3nt: TGTGCCAGCAGCCCCGAGAACTCCGGGACTATTAGCTCCTACGAGCAGTACTTC; CDR3aa: CASSPENSGTISSYEQYF
abundance: many; j_gene: TRBJ2-5; d_gene: -; v_gene: TRBV7-2; CDR3nt: TGTGCCAGCAGCCGAGCAAGAGGGGCCCAAGAGACCCAGTACTTC; CDR3aa: CASSRARGAQETQYF
abundance: few; j_gene: TRBJ2-1; d_gene: TRBD2; v_gene: TRBV12-3/TRBV12-4; CDR3nt: TGTGCCAGCAGTCCGGGACTAGCGAGGCATGAGCAGTTCTTC; CDR3aa: CASSPGLARHEQFF
abundance: -; j_gene: TRBJ2-3; d_gene: -; v_gene: TRBV20-1; CDR3nt: TGCAGTGCTAGCGTGGATACGCAGTATTTT; CDR3aa: CSASVDTQYF
abundance: many; j_gene: TRBJ2-1; d_gene: TRBD2; v_gene: TRBV20-1; CDR3nt: TGCAGTGCTAGAGCTTCAACCGCGGGGGACAATGAGCAGTTCTTC; CDR3aa: CSARASTAGDNEQFF
abundance: many; j_gene: TRBJ2-7; d_gene: -; v_gene: TRBV18; CDR3nt: TGTGCCAGCTCACCCCCAGGGGTCTACGAGCAGTACTTC; CDR3aa: CASSPPGVYEQYF
abundance: -; j_gene: TRBJ1-1; d_gene: -; v_gene: TRBV9; CDR3nt: TGTGCCAGCAGCGGACAGATGGCCACTGAAGCTTTCTTT; CDR3aa: CASSGQMATEAFF
abundance: few; j_gene: TRBJ2-7; d_gene: -; v_gene: TRBV7-2; CDR3nt: TGTGCCAGCAGCCCTTCGGCGGGACCGGGGTACGAGCAGTACTTC; CDR3aa: CASSPSAGPGYEQYF
abundance: -; j_gene: TRBJ1-4; d_gene: -; v_gene: TRBV6-1; CDR3nt: TGTGCCAGCAGTGTCGGAAATTATGGTAATGAAAAACTGTTTTTT; CDR3aa: CASSVGNYGNEKLFF
abundance: -; j_gene: TRBJ2-1; d_gene: -; v_gene: TRBV18; CDR3nt: TGTGCCAGCTCACCACCGATTAGTGAGCAGTTCTTC; CDR3aa: CASSPPISEQFF
abundance: many; j_gene: TRBJ2-1; d_gene: -; v_gene: TRBV7-7; CDR3nt: TGTGCTAGCAGCCCCTTTGGGGGAGGCAATGAGCAGTTCTTC; CDR3aa: CASSPFGGGNEQFF
abundance: -; j_gene: TRBJ2-3; d_gene: TRBD1; v_gene: TRBV6-2/TRBV6-3; CDR3nt: TGTGCCAGCAGAAACAGGGGGAATCGGGATACGCAGTATTTT; CDR3aa: CASRNRGNRDTQYF
abundance: few; j_gene: TRBJ1-4; d_gene: -; v_gene: TRBV5-1; CDR3nt: TGCGCCAGCAGCCTGGAGTACGAGACAAGCTTCGGTACTGAAAAACTGTTTTTT; CDR3aa: CASSLEYETSFGTEKLFF
abundance: -; j_gene: TRBJ2-5; d_gene: -; v_gene: TRBV5-4; CDR3nt: TGTGCCAGCAGCTTGGACCTAGCGTCCCAGAGGGAGACCCAGTACTTC; CDR3aa: CASSLDLASQRETQYF
abundance: many; j_gene: TRBJ2-1; d_gene: TRBD2; v_gene: TRBV11-2; CDR3nt: TGTGCCAGCAGCCAGCGGGGCGGGAGCTCCTACAATGAGCAGTTCTTC; CDR3aa: CASSQRGGSSYNEQFF
abundance: many; j_gene: TRBJ2-7; d_gene: -; v_gene: TRBV5-1; CDR3nt: TGCGCCAGCAGCCACTCCTCCTACGAGCAGTACTTC; CDR3aa: CASSHSSYEQYF
abundance: -; j_gene: TRBJ1-5; d_gene: -; v_gene: TRBV18; CDR3nt: TGTGCCAGCTCATCTTCCCAGGGTAGCAATCAGCCCCAGCATTTT; CDR3aa: CASSSSQGSNQPQHF
abundance: few; j_gene: TRBJ2-1; d_gene: -; v_gene: TRBV20-1; CDR3nt: TGCAGTGTGAGGGGGGCTAGCTTTTATGAGCAGTTCTTC; CDR3aa: CSVRGASFYEQFF
abundance: many; j_gene: TRBJ2-3; d_gene: TRBD2; v_gene: TRBV7-2; CDR3nt: TGTGCCAGCAGCCTTATGGGTGGCGGGAGGGCATATACGCAGTATTTT; CDR3aa: CASSLMGGGRAYTQYF
abundance: many; j_gene: TRBJ2-1; d_gene: TRBD2; v_gene: TRBV24-1; CDR3nt: TGTGCCACCAGTGATTTCTCGAGGACTAGCGGGGATAGCTCCTACAATGAGCAGTTCTTC; CDR3aa: CATSDFSRTSGDSSYNEQFF